This is a list of T cell receptor beta chains from one sample in a study of blood T cell repertoires in COVID-19. Some clones are missing from TCRdb's copy, which holds only in-frame ones; the method was immunoSEQ multiplex PCR. The table has fewer than 200,000 clones, 84% seen once. The sequenced material came from peripheral blood. Receptors originate from a man aged 65-85 years with active or convalescent COVID-19. Each CDR3 is given with its conserved first and last residue. A D gene is named only where the DNA matches it firmly. Clone size is stated in some rows and not others, as once, few, many or a class when expanded.

J: TRBJ1-5; size: -; V: TRBV6-5; D: -; DNA: TGTGCCAGCAGCGGGGAGGTTTTTGGACCCCAGCATTTT; CDR3: CASSGEVFGPQHF
J: TRBJ1-5; size: -; V: TRBV7-8; D: -; DNA: TGTGCCAGCAGCGCCAGGACAGTTAGCAATCAGCCCCAGCATTTT; CDR3: CASSARTVSNQPQHF
J: TRBJ1-4; size: -; V: TRBV12-5; D: -; DNA: TGTGCTAGTGGTTTGAGCGGTAATGAAAAACTGTTTTTT; CDR3: CASGLSGNEKLFF
J: TRBJ2-5; size: once; V: TRBV14; D: -; DNA: TGTGCCAGCAGCCAAGATAATTACCCAGGGACCCAGTACTTC; CDR3: CASSQDNYPGTQYF
J: TRBJ1-2; size: -; V: TRBV7-9; D: TRBD1; DNA: TGTGCCAGCAGCCCCCCCCGGACAGGGGGAGGGGATGGCTACACCTTC; CDR3: CASSPPRTGGGDGYTF
J: TRBJ2-2; size: -; V: TRBV28; D: -; DNA: TGTGCCAGCAGCATCACCGGGGAGCTGTTTTTT; CDR3: CASSITGELFF
J: TRBJ2-1; size: -; V: TRBV28; D: -; DNA: TGTGCCAGCAGTTTATTACTCAACAATGAGCAGTTCTTC; CDR3: CASSLLLNNEQFF
J: TRBJ2-1; size: -; V: TRBV5-8; D: -; DNA: TGTGCCAGCAGCACGGGGGAACGGATCTCCTACAATGAGCAGTTCTTC; CDR3: CASSTGERISYNEQFF
J: TRBJ2-7; size: few; V: TRBV7-2; D: TRBD1; DNA: TGTGCCAGCAGTACCCGGGACAGGGCCTACGAGCAGTACTTC; CDR3: CASSTRDRAYEQYF
J: TRBJ1-1; size: few; V: TRBV5-1; D: -; DNA: TGCGCCAGCAGCCGGGACGCAGGGGACACTGAAGCTTTCTTT; CDR3: CASSRDAGDTEAFF
J: TRBJ1-1; size: few; V: TRBV19; D: -; DNA: TGTGCCAGTAGTCAACAGGTCCGCGGCACTGAAGCTTTCTTT; CDR3: CASSQQVRGTEAFF
J: TRBJ1-1; size: -; V: TRBV9; D: -; DNA: TGTGCCAGCAGCCCACGTGTCGAACGGACTGAAGCTTTCTTT; CDR3: CASSPRVERTEAFF
J: TRBJ1-3; size: -; V: TRBV19; D: -; DNA: TGTGCCAGCGAAACAGCTTACTCTGGAAACACCATATATTTT; CDR3: CASETAYSGNTIYF
J: TRBJ1-3; size: -; V: TRBV5-1; D: -; DNA: TGCGCCAGCAGGACACAGAGCTCTGGAAACACCATATATTTT; CDR3: CASRTQSSGNTIYF
J: TRBJ2-1; size: -; V: TRBV28; D: TRBD1; DNA: TGTGCCAGCAGTTCCGGGGACAGGTTCTATGAGCAGTTCTTC; CDR3: CASSSGDRFYEQFF
J: TRBJ1-1; size: -; V: TRBV7-2; D: TRBD1; DNA: TGTGCCAGCAGCCGGGACAGCGGAAACACTGAAGCTTTCTTT; CDR3: CASSRDSGNTEAFF
J: TRBJ1-2; size: -; V: TRBV27; D: TRBD1; DNA: TGTGCCAGCAGTCGTCGACAGGGTTCCAAAAGCTACACCTTC; CDR3: CASSRRQGSKSYTF
J: TRBJ1-1; size: -; V: TRBV12-5; D: TRBD1; DNA: TGTGCTAGTGGTTTGGAGACAGGGGGTAACACTGAAGCTTTCTTT; CDR3: CASGLETGGNTEAFF
J: TRBJ1-1; size: few; V: TRBV6-6; D: TRBD1; DNA: TGTGCCAGCAGTTCCAGGGGGACGGGTAACACTGAAGCTTTCTTT; CDR3: CASSSRGTGNTEAFF
J: TRBJ2-7; size: -; V: TRBV28; D: TRBD1; DNA: TGTGCCAGCAGTTTAGCGGACAGGGGGCCCCCCTACGAGCAGTACTTC; CDR3: CASSLADRGPPYEQYF
J: TRBJ1-6; size: few; V: TRBV27; D: -; DNA: TGTGCCAGCAGTTGGGAGGTATCGTCACCCCTCCACTTT; CDR3: CASSWEVSSPLHF
J: TRBJ2-1; size: -; V: TRBV28; D: -; DNA: TGTGCCAGCAGTTTAGGTGGGCGGGGAAAGCAGTTCTTC; CDR3: CASSLGGRGKQFF
J: TRBJ1-3; size: once; V: TRBV5-1; D: -; DNA: TGCGCCAGCAGCTTTGGCCCCCGGGCCCCGGGACTGAGCTCTGGAAACACCATATATTTT; CDR3: CASSFGPRAPGLSSGNTIYF
J: TRBJ2-1; size: -; V: TRBV7-2; D: -; DNA: TGTGCCAGCAGCCCGACTCCGAGGTATGAGCAGTTCTTC; CDR3: CASSPTPRYEQFF
J: TRBJ1-2; size: -; V: TRBV11-2; D: -; DNA: TGTGCCAGCAGCCTGGGGCCCGGAGATGGCTACACCTTC; CDR3: CASSLGPGDGYTF
J: TRBJ1-2; size: -; V: TRBV25-1; D: -; DNA: TGTGCCAGCAGTGAGGGAGGACTTTATGGCTACACCTTC; CDR3: CASSEGGLYGYTF
J: TRBJ2-5; size: -; V: TRBV7-2; D: TRBD2; DNA: TGTGCCAGCAGCCAGGGACTAGCGGGACAAGAGACCCAGTACTTC; CDR3: CASSQGLAGQETQYF
J: TRBJ1-5; size: -; V: TRBV29-1; D: -; DNA: TGCAGCGTTGAAGACGCGGGAGGACGAAGAAATCAGCCCCAGCATTTT; CDR3: CSVEDAGGRRNQPQHF
J: TRBJ2-1; size: -; V: TRBV7-2; D: -; DNA: TGTGCCAGCAGCTTAGTGTCAGACTCCTACAATGAGCAGTTCTTC; CDR3: CASSLVSDSYNEQFF
J: TRBJ2-7; size: -; V: TRBV5-1; D: TRBD2; DNA: TGCGCCAGCAGTTCAGTTGGGCGGGAGATCGGCGAGCAGTACTTC; CDR3: CASSSVGREIGEQYF
J: TRBJ1-1; size: -; V: TRBV29-1; D: TRBD1; DNA: TGCAGCGTTCGACAGGGGATAAACACTGAAGCTTTCTTT; CDR3: CSVRQGINTEAFF
J: TRBJ2-1; size: -; V: TRBV4-2; D: TRBD2; DNA: TGTGCCAGCAGCCAAGATAGGGCTAGCGGGAGCTACAATGAGCAGTTCTTC; CDR3: CASSQDRASGSYNEQFF
J: TRBJ2-5; size: -; V: TRBV18; D: TRBD2; DNA: TGTGCCAGCTCACCAGGTTACATAGCGGGAGTCCAAGAGACCCAGTACTTC; CDR3: CASSPGYIAGVQETQYF
J: TRBJ1-3; size: -; V: TRBV6-5; D: -; DNA: TGTGCCAGCAGTTACACGGGGGGAATAGGAAACACCATATATTTT; CDR3: CASSYTGGIGNTIYF
J: TRBJ1-1; size: -; V: TRBV7-6; D: -; DNA: TGTGCCAGCAGCAAACAGACAGCTCTGAACACTGAAGCTTTCTTT; CDR3: CASSKQTALNTEAFF
J: TRBJ1-1; size: once; V: TRBV7-9; D: -; DNA: TGTGCCAGCAGATCTACAGGGAACACTGAAGCTTTCTTT; CDR3: CASRSTGNTEAFF
J: TRBJ2-7; size: -; V: TRBV28; D: -; DNA: TGTGCCAGCAGTTCGGTCACCTACGAGCAGTACTTC; CDR3: CASSSVTYEQYF
J: TRBJ2-1; size: -; V: TRBV7-9; D: -; DNA: TGTGCCGGACGGGGGAGGACCCACAATGAGCAGTTCTTC; CDR3: CAGRGRTHNEQFF
J: TRBJ2-2; size: -; V: TRBV7-2; D: -; DNA: TGTGCCAGCAGCCCCACTGGGAGGCTTAACACCGGGGAGCTGTTTTTT; CDR3: CASSPTGRLNTGELFF
J: TRBJ2-7; size: -; V: TRBV5-4; D: -; DNA: TGTGCCAGCAGCTTGCCCAGGGCCCCCTACGAGCAGTACTTC; CDR3: CASSLPRAPYEQYF
J: TRBJ2-1; size: -; V: TRBV19; D: TRBD2; DNA: TGTGCCAGTAGTTCGGTCGGGGGGGTCGATGAGCAGTTCTTC; CDR3: CASSSVGGVDEQFF
J: TRBJ2-7; size: -; V: TRBV27; D: TRBD1; DNA: TGTGCCAGCAGTTGGGACAGGGCTAGGGGCGAGCAGTACTTC; CDR3: CASSWDRARGEQYF
J: TRBJ1-6; size: -; V: TRBV2; D: TRBD1; DNA: TGTGCCAGCATGGACAGGAGCTCCTATAATTCACCCCTCCACTTT; CDR3: CASMDRSSYNSPLHF
J: TRBJ2-7; size: -; V: TRBV4-1; D: -; DNA: TGCGCCAGCAGCCAGGATCCAGGGGCAGGGAACGAGCAGTACTTC; CDR3: CASSQDPGAGNEQYF
J: TRBJ2-2; size: -; V: TRBV24-1; D: -; DNA: TGTGCCACCAGTGATGCGGGGCTACGAGGCACCGGGGAGCTGTTTTTT; CDR3: CATSDAGLRGTGELFF
J: TRBJ1-2; size: -; V: TRBV19; D: -; DNA: TGTGCCGCGAGGGGGGGGTACTATGGCTACACCTTC; CDR3: CAARGGYYGYTF
J: TRBJ2-7; size: -; V: TRBV25-1; D: TRBD1; DNA: TGTGCCAGCAGTGATTGGACAGGGGGGTACGAGCAGTACTTC; CDR3: CASSDWTGGYEQYF
J: TRBJ2-7; size: -; V: TRBV10-3; D: -; DNA: TGTGCCATCAGTGAGTTGCCAGGGGACTACGAGCAGTACTTC; CDR3: CAISELPGDYEQYF